The 4 T cell receptor beta chains given below trace back to one sample, sequenced in a study of blood T cell repertoires in COVID-19. Produced via immunoSEQ multiplex PCR; TCRdb's table is partial and in-frame only. In the table there are about 270,000 clones, roughly nine tenths of which are singletons. Sequenced sample: peripheral blood. Receptor source: a man aged 35 to 55 with active or convalescent COVID-19.

J is TRBJ2-4 and V is TRBV5-4; TRBD1 might be the D (6 bases). Trimming removed 4 bases from V and 11 bases from J, with 13 bases in between. The CDR3 contains 12 residues. Germline V lookup: CDR1 SGHNT, CDR2 YYREEE (reference sequence). CDR3 bases: TGTGCCAGCAGCCCTGACAGGTCCGTTCAGTACTTC. Its protein product is CASSPDRSVQYF.

The table lists this clone with a few counts. This chain connects TRBV5-4 to TRBJ2-3; 9 positions match TRBD2. CDR3 size: 15 residues. Germline V gene lookup returns CDR1 SGHNT and CDR2 YYREEE (reference sequence). The J segment lost 1 base and the V segment lost 3 bases, leaving 3 bases of the junction unmatched. CDR3 sequence reads: CASSSRTSGTDTQYF. Written as DNA, the CDR3 is TGTGCCAGCAGCTCCCGGACTAGCGGCACAGATACGCAGTATTTT.

J is TRBJ2-2 and V is TRBV12-3 or TRBV12-4; D is uncertain. CDR3 size: 12 residues. The V gene lost 3 bases and the J gene lost 4 bases, with 3 bases spanning the gap. As DNA, the CDR3 is TGTGCCAGCAGTTTCGGCACCGGGGAGCTGTTTTTT. This sequence encodes CASSFGTGELFF.

This clone was observed a single time. This chain links TRBV9 with TRBJ1-5; possibly TRBD1 for D (5 bases). The CDR3 runs 15 residues. Germline V CDR1 and CDR2: SGDLS, YYNGEE. Trimming removed 3 bases from V and 6 bases from J, with 16 bases in between. CDR3 coding DNA: TGTGCCAGCAGCGCCGGGGGGGAATTCGGTCAGCCCCAGCATTTT. Its protein product is CASSAGGEFGQPQHF.